One TCR beta chain is described in this entry. The antigen is undetermined. Other DNA sequences from this sample encode an identical CDR3 as well. Adult donors, all healthy and HIV-negative, had no recent acute infections or vaccinations. Subsets obtained from CD4+ cells comprised CD45RA+ naive and CD45RA-negative memory cells. Using immunoSEQ multiplex PCR, the repertoire was profiled, and TCRdb retains in-frame clones only, with some absent. The sample lists about 1 million clones, approximately 70% occurring once. The CDR3 runs 13 residues. V shed 1 base and J shed 0 bases, with 5 bases lying between them. In germline, CDR1 is SGHDT, CDR2 YYEEEE. This entry belongs to a study of shared clonotypes between healthy human individuals. Study results and limitations: When naive CD4 clonotypes were compared across several donors, about 4.9% were shared.

The sample comprised memory CD4+ T cells sorted from blood. The sample's subset: CD45RA-negative fraction. This receptor was taken from a man aged 18 to 29 in good health. V usage is TRBV5-6 and J usage is TRBJ2-7, with unresolved D. CDR3 coding DNA: TGTGCCAGCAGCTTGTGGGGCTCCTACGAGCAGTACTTC. Translation: CASSLWGSYEQYF.